The 25 T cell receptor beta chains reported below all come from one sample, sequenced in a study of glioma-infiltrating T cells after dendritic cell vaccination. Assay: immunoSEQ multiplex PCR; the TCRdb copy retains only in-frame clones and omits some. The repertoire has tens of thousands of clones, 87% of them found once; the top ten carry more than 2%. As to time point: after dendritic cell vaccination, including at tumor progression/relapse. The specimen was blood, collected after dendritic cell vaccination. These receptors were collected from a human donor with glioblastoma.

The gene calls are TRBV9 and TRBJ1-1; 7 bases are shared with TRBD1. The junction had 3 bases not matched to a gene; V was cut back by 4 bases and J by 3 bases. The CDR3 is 13 amino acids. The germline CDR1 and CDR2 sequences are SGDLS and YYNGEE. CDR3 in amino acids: CASSQDRHTEAFF. The CDR3 bases are TGTGCCAGCAGCCAGGACAGGCACACTGAAGCTTTCTTT.

V usage is TRBV19 and J usage is TRBJ1-2; 7 nucleotides agree with TRBD1. The germline V gene has CDR1 LNHDA and CDR2 SQIVND (reference sequence). This CDR3 contains 14 residues. Trimming took 7 bases from V and 4 from J; bases not matched to a gene: 9. The CDR3 here is CASTFRGRGYGYTF. Here the CDR3 DNA reads TGTGCCAGTACCTTTAGGGGGCGAGGCTATGGCTACACCTTC. The variable domain in full, with the rest retrieved from reference TRBV19 and TRBJ1-2, is DGGITQSPKYLFRKEGQNVTLSCEQNLNHDAMYWYRQDPGQGLRLIYYSQIVNDFQKGDIAEGYSVSREKKESFPLTVTSAQKNPTAFYLCASTFRGRGYGYTFGSGTRLTVV.

The rearrangement uses TRBV4-1 and TRBJ2-3; D is perhaps TRBD2 (5 bases). The CDR3 runs to 16 residues. Germline V gene lookup returns CDR1 MGHRA and CDR2 YSYEKL. Trimming took off 10 bases at V and 0 bases at J, with 20 bases between the two ends. DNA for the CDR3: TGCGCCACCAGAGGGCTAGCATCCTCTAGCACAGATACGCAGTATTTT. It specifies CATRGLASSSTDTQYF.

The chain combines TRBV9 with TRBJ2-1, with D perhaps TRBD1 (6 bases). Germline CDR1 SGDLS, CDR2 YYNGEE. The CDR3 spans 14 residues. Trimming removed 4 bases from V and 7 bases from J, with 15 bases in between. CDR3 in DNA: TGTGCCAGCAGCTTAACAACAGGGACGAATGAGCAGTTCTTC. It specifies CASSLTTGTNEQFF.

J is TRBJ1-5 and V is TRBV6-5; D gene unclear. Looked up from germline, CDR1 is MNHEY and CDR2 is SVGAGI. V lost 5 bases and J lost 0, with 11 bases in between. CDR3 length equals 15 residues. CDR3 DNA sequence: TGTGCCAGCAGTGCAAACCACTATAGCAATCAGCCCCAGCATTTT. Its protein is CASSANHYSNQPQHF.

The chain combines TRBV12-5 with TRBJ2-5, with D perhaps TRBD2 (6 bases). The V and J ends lost 6 bases and 6 bases respectively, with 11 bases between them. The germline CDR1 and CDR2 sequences are LGHNT and FRNRAP. The CDR3 covers 12 residues. The CDR3 loop is CASGTGEKTQYF. The CDR3, as DNA: TGTGCTAGTGGAACGGGGGAGAAGACCCAGTACTTC.

To note about this clone: One end of the junction is discordant with germline, which a read error may explain. This chain links TRBV6-1 with TRBJ1-4, with 9 bases fitting TRBD1. From germline, CDR1 is MNHNS and CDR2 SASEGT. The CDR3 has 14 residues. CDR3 coding DNA: TGTGCCAGCGGTGAAACAGGGGGCGCCGAAAAACTGTTTTTT. It translates to CASGETGGAEKLFF.

The V gene is TRBV23-1, the J gene TRBJ2-1; TRBD1 matches at 8 bases. TRBV23-1 is identified as an open reading frame with a role that is uncertain. The CDR3 loop spans 16 amino acids. V was pared by 3 bases and J by 9 bases, with 13 bases of the junction left unmatched. The CDR3 sequence is CASSHPRGLDFGEQFF. In DNA, the CDR3 is TGCGCCAGCAGTCATCCCAGGGGGCTGGACTTTGGTGAGCAGTTCTTC.

V is TRBV6-4 and J is TRBJ1-6; the D gene is possibly TRBD1 (6 bases). The germline V gene has CDR1 MRHNA and CDR2 SNTAGT. This CDR3 has 15 amino acids. V was pared by 3 bases and J by 7 bases, with 13 bases between. This chain's CDR3 is CASSDLQGPNSPLHF. CDR3 nucleotide sequence: TGTGCCAGCAGTGATTTACAGGGCCCGAATTCACCCCTCCACTTT.

The CDR3 nucleotides read TGCAGCGTTGTCGTCCCTAGTGAGCAGTTCTTC. Residues: CSVVVPSEQFF. The rearrangement joins TRBV29-1 to TRBJ2-1; no firm D call. The CDR3 is made up of 11 amino acids. Germline lookup yields CDR1 SQVTM and CDR2 ANQGSEA. The V gene lost 4 bases and the J gene lost 9 bases, with 10 bases spanning the gap.

This clone showed up just once. The chain recombines TRBV5-4 with TRBJ2-7; 10 nucleotides match TRBD1. Germline V lookup: CDR1 SGHNT, CDR2 YYREEE (reference sequence). The CDR3 has 13 residues. J lost 7 bases, V lost 3 bases, and 4 bases had no gene match. The CDR3 bases are TGTGCCAGCAGCTCCGACAGGGGGCGAGAGCAGTACTTC. This sequence encodes CASSSDRGREQYF.

V and J are TRBV9 and TRBJ1-6; D is uncertain. Germline V gene data show CDR1 as SGDLS and CDR2 as YYNGEE. The CDR3 consists of 15 residues. The ends were cut back, 0 bases at V and 6 bases at J, with 10 bases in the middle. The chain's CDR3 is CASSVVGGRNSPLHF. The CDR3 nucleotides are TGTGCCAGCAGCGTAGTTGGAGGGCGTAATTCACCCCTCCACTTT.

The gene calls are TRBV7-6 and TRBJ2-2; TRBD2 matches at 14 bases. V gave up 3 bases and J gave up 0 bases; unmatched junction bases: 3. Germline V gives CDR1 SGHVS, CDR2 FNYEAQ. The CDR3 extends over 18 amino acids. Written as DNA, the CDR3 is TGTGCCAGCAGCTTCGGACTAGCGGGAGGAGCGAACACCGGGGAGCTGTTTTTT. This translates into CASSFGLAGGANTGELFF.

The chain has TRBV27 and TRBJ1-1; D unclear. The V end was cut by 0 bases, the J end by 4 bases, with 9 bases between. The CDR3 runs to 14 residues. The germline V gene encodes CDR1 MNHEY and CDR2 SMNVEV (reference sequence). The DNA of the CDR3 is TGTGCCAGCAGTTTATCTACGGGGAGCACTGAAGCTTTCTTT. Amino acid sequence: CASSLSTGSTEAFF.

This chain connects TRBV18 to TRBJ2-1; 9 positions match TRBD2. Germline V CDR1 and CDR2: KGHSH, LQKENI. This CDR3 has 16 amino acids. Trimming cost V 5 bases and J 2 bases; bases outside gene matches: 7. The CDR3 DNA is TGTGCCAGCTCAGAGCGGGGGGTGAGTACCTACAATGAGCAGTTCTTC. Translated: CASSERGVSTYNEQFF.

J is TRBJ2-3 and V is TRBV4-1; TRBD1 might be the D (5 bases). From germline, CDR1 is MGHRA and CDR2 YSYEKL. The CDR3 covers 15 residues. V dropped 5 bases and J dropped 2 bases, with 14 bases sitting between them. The CDR3 sequence is CASSSPGSLTDTQYF. As DNA, the CDR3 is TGCGCCAGCAGCTCCCCAGGGTCCCTCACAGATACGCAGTATTTT.

The chain carries TRBV5-1 and TRBJ2-5; TRBD2 matches 13 bases. The germline gives CDR1 SGHRS, CDR2 YFSETQ. CDR3 length equals 17 residues. The V gene end was trimmed by 4 bases and the J gene end by 10 bases; junction bases not matched to a gene: 16. CDR3: CASSRGPAGTSGEGQYF. The CDR3 DNA sequence: TGCGCCAGCAGCCGGGGGCCTGCCGGGACTAGCGGGGAAGGCCAGTACTTC.

This chain joins TRBV2 and TRBJ1-5; 8 positions agree with TRBD1. CDR1 and CDR2 from the germline V gene are SNHLY and FYNNEI. J lost 7 bases, V lost 7 bases, and 6 bases had no gene match. CDR3 length: 13 amino acids. The DNA for the CDR3 is TGTGCCAGCATTGGACAGGGAGACCAGCCCCAGCATTTT. This gives the protein CASIGQGDQPQHF. The entire variable domain, with the rest obtained from reference TRBV2 and TRBJ1-5, is as follows: EPEVTQTPSHQVTQMGQEVILRCVPISNHLYFYWYRQILGQKVEFLVSFYNNEISEKSEIFDDQFSVERPDGSNFTLKIRSTKLEDSAMYFCASIGQGDQPQHFGDGTRLSIL.

The genes are TRBV27 and TRBJ1-2; 8 nucleotides align to TRBD1. The CDR3 sequence is 18 residues long. Germline V gene data show CDR1 as MNHEY and CDR2 as SMNVEV (reference sequence). The V and J ends lost 5 bases and 5 bases, in that order; junction bases with no gene match: 19. The CDR3 DNA is TGTGCCAGCAGTGCTCTCCCGGGACAGGAGATCTCCGGATATGGCTACACCTTC. This translates into CASSALPGQEISGYGYTF.

The rearrangement links TRBV7-6 to TRBJ2-1, with TRBD1 matching 10 bases. The CDR3 consists of 14 residues. Germline V CDR1 and CDR2: SGHVS, FNYEAQ. The junction had 0 bases not matched to a gene; V was cut back by 3 bases and J by 4 bases. DNA of the CDR3: TGTGCCAGCAGCTTGGGACAGGGGTACAATGAGCAGTTCTTC. Translating it yields CASSLGQGYNEQFF.

This chain joins TRBV18 and TRBJ2-5, with TRBD1 matching over 9 bases. V shed 5 bases, J shed 8 bases, and the junction held 9 bases outside the gene matches. CDR1 is KGHSH, CDR2 LQKENI, per germline. The CDR3 has 14 residues. CDR3 sequence (DNA): TGTGCCAGCTCAGTCCCCGGGACAGGGAATACCCAGTACTTC. It is translated as CASSVPGTGNTQYF.

The chain links TRBV9 to TRBJ1-1, with TRBD1 identical over 8 bases. The V gene end was trimmed by 4 bases and the J gene end by 4 bases; junction bases not matched to a gene: 6. Germline lookup yields CDR1 SGDLS and CDR2 YYNGEE. The CDR3 contains 14 residues. For the CDR3, the DNA is TGTGCCAGCAGCCCCAGGGGGCCGAGCACTGAAGCTTTCTTT. It specifies CASSPRGPSTEAFF.

This clone has a single count. The J gene is TRBJ1-4, the V gene TRBV5-4, with 8 bases aligning to TRBD1. The CDR3 has 15 residues. Looked up from germline, CDR1 is SGHNT and CDR2 is YYREEE (reference sequence). V was clipped by 1 base and J by 7 bases; unmatched bases: 6. CDR3 DNA: TGTGCCAGCAGCTTGCAAGCAGGGGGCGGTGAAAAACTGTTTTTT. Protein sequence: CASSLQAGGGEKLFF.

The chain links TRBV25-1 to TRBJ1-1; 8 nucleotides agree with TRBD1. Per the germline V gene, CDR1 is MGHDK and CDR2 is SYGVNS. After removal of 5 bases from V and 3 bases from J, the junction contained 11 bases not matched to a gene. This CDR3 has 16 residues. For the CDR3, the DNA is TGTGCCAGCAGTACGCAAAACAGGGGGTGGGACACTGAAGCTTTCTTT. This codes for CASSTQNRGWDTEAFF.

The chain employs TRBV6-5 and TRBJ1-5; the match to TRBD1 covers 7 bases. The V and J ends lost 10 bases and 2 bases, in that order; junction bases with no gene match: 2. CDR3 length: 12 amino acids. CDR1 and CDR2 from the germline V gene are MNHEY and SVGAGI. For the CDR3, the DNA is TGTGCCACCGGGACAGGCAATCAGCCCCAGCATTTT. This encodes CATGTGNQPQHF.